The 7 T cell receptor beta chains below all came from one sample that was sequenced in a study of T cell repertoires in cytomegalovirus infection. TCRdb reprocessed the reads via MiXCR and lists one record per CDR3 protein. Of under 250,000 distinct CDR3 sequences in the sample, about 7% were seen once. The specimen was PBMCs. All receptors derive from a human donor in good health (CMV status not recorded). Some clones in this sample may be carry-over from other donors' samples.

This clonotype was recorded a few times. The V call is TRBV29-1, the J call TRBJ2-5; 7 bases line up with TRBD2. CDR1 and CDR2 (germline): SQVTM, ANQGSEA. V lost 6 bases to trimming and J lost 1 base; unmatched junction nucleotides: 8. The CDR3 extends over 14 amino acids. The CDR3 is CSVLSGQLQETQYF. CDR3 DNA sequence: TGCAGCGTCCTTAGCGGGCAGCTCCAAGAGACCCAGTACTTC.

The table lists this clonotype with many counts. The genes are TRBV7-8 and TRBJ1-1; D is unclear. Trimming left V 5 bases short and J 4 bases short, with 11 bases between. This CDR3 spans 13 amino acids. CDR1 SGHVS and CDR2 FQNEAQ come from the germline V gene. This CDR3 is CASSRDRTTEAFF. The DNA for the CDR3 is TGTGCCAGCAGCAGAGACCGAACCACTGAAGCTTTCTTT.

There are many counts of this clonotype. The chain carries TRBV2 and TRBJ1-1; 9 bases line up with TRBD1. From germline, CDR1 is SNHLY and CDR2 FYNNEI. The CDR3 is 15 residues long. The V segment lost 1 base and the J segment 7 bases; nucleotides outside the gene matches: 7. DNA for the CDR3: TGTGCCAGCAGTGAAGAACGGACAGGGGCGAGTGAAGCTTTCTTT. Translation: CASSEERTGASEAFF.

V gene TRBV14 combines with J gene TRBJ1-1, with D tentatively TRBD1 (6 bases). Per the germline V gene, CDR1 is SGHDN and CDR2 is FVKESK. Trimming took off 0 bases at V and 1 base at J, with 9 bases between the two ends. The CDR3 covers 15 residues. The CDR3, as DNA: TGTGCCAGCAGCCAAGATATCAGGGGGAACACTGAAGCTTTCTTT. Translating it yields CASSQDIRGNTEAFF.

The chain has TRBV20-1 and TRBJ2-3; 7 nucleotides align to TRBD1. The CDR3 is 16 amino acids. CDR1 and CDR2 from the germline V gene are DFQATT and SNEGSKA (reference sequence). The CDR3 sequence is CSVTNPGQHSTDTQYF. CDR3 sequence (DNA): TGCAGCGTCACGAACCCGGGACAGCACAGCACAGATACGCAGTATTTT.

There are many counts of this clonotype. The CDR3 sequence is CASSYSSAWVNEQFF. CDR3 sequence (DNA): TGTGCCAGCAGTTACTCTAGCGCCTGGGTCAATGAGCAGTTCTTC. This chain joins TRBV6-2 or TRBV6-3 and TRBJ2-1, with D perhaps TRBD2 (5 bases). The CDR3 extends over 15 amino acids. Germline CDR1 reads MNHEY; CDR2 reads SVGEGT. V dropped 0 bases and J dropped 6 bases, with 12 bases sitting between them.

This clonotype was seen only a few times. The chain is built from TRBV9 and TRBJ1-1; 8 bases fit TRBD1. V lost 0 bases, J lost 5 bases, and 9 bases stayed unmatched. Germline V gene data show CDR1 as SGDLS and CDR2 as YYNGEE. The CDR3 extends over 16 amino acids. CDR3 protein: CASSVGAGGSATEAFF. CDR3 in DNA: TGTGCCAGCAGCGTAGGGGCAGGGGGCTCGGCGACTGAAGCTTTCTTT.